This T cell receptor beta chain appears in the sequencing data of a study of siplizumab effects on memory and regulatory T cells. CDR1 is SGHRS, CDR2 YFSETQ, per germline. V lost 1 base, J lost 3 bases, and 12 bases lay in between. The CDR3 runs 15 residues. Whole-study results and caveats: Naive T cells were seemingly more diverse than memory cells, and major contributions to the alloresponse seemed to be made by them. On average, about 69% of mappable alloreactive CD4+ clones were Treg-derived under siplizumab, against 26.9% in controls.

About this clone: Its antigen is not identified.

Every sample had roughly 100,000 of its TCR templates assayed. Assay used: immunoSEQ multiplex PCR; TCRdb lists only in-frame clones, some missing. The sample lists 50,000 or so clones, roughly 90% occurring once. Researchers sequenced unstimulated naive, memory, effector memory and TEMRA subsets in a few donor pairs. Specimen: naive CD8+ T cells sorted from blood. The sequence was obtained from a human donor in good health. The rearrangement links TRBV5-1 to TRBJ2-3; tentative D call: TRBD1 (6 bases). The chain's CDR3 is CASSLLRGVTDTQYF. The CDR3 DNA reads TGCGCCAGCAGCTTGCTCAGGGGAGTGACAGATACGCAGTATTTT.